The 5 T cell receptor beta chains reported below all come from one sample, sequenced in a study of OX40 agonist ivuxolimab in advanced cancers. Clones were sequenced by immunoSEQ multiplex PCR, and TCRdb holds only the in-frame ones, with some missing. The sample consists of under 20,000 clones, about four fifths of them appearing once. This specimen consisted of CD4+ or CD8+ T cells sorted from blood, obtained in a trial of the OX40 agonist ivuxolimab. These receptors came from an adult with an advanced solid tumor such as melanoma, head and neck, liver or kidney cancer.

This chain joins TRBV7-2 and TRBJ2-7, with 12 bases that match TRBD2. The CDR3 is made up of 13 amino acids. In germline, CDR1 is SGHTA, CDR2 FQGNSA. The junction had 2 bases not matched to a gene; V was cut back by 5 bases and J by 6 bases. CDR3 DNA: TGTGCCAGCAGCCGGGGACTAGCGGGCGAGCAGTACTTC. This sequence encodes CASSRGLAGEQYF.

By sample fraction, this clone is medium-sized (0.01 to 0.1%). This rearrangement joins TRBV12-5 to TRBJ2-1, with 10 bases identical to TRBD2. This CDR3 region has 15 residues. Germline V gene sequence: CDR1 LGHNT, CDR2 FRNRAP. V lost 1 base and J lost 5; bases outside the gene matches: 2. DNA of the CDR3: TGTGCTAGTGGTTTGGGGACTAGCGGACACAATGAGCAGTTCTTC. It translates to CASGLGTSGHNEQFF. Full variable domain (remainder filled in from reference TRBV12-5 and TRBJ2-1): DARVTQTPRHKVTEMGQEVTMRCQPILGHNTVFWYRQTMMQGLELLAYFRNRAPLDDSGMPKDRFSAEMPDATLATLKIQPSEPRDSAVYFCASGLGTSGHNEQFFGPGTRLTVL.

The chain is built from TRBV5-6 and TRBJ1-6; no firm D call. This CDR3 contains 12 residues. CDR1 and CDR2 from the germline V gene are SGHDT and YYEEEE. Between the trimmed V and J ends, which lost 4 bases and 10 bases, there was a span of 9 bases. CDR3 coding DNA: TGTGCCAGCAGCCTCCTTATATCACCCCTCCACTTT. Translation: CASSLLISPLHF.

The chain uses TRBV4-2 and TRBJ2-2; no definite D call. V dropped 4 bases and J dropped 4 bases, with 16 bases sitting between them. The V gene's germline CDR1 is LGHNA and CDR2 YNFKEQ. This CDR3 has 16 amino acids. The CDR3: CASSPTVTQITGELFF. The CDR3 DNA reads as TGTGCCAGCAGCCCAACGGTGACACAGATCACCGGGGAGCTGTTTTTT.

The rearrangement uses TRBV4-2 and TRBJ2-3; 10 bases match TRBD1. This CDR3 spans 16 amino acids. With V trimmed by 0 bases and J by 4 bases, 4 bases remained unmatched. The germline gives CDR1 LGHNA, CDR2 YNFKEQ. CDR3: CASSQDKTGGPDTQYF. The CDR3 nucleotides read TGTGCCAGCAGCCAAGATAAGACAGGGGGCCCAGATACGCAGTATTTT.